The clone carrying this T cell receptor (beta chain) was observed at least ten times. One entry per CDR3 protein, called by TCRdb with MiXCR from the 5' RACE reads. The profile shows roughly 50,000 distinct CDR3 sequences, 7.5% to 8% of them singletons. This record comes from a study of spatial heterogeneity in lung cancer. The sample's time point: sample taken at primary tumor resection. The sequenced material consisted of unsorted whole RNA from tumor, nontumor lung or frozen PBMC. The CDR3 runs 14 residues. V lost 4 bases to trimming and J lost 6 bases; unmatched junction nucleotides: 6. Germline V gene lookup returns CDR1 SEHNR and CDR2 FQNEAQ (reference sequence).

This rearrangement joins TRBV7-9 to TRBJ2-7; 10 nucleotides agree with TRBD1. The clonotype comes from a female donor with early-stage non-small cell lung cancer. The material sequenced was PBMCs, taken at surgery. In nucleotides, the CDR3 is TGTGCCAGCAGCTCAACCGGGACAGGGGTCGAGCAGTACTTC. Amino acid sequence: CASSSTGTGVEQYF. Complete variable domain (other parts from reference TRBV7-9 and TRBJ2-7): DTGVSQNPRHKITKRGQNVTFRCDPISEHNRLYWYRQTLGQGPEFLTYFQNEAQLEKSRLLSDRFSAERPKGSFSTLEIQRTEQGDSAMYLCASSSTGTGVEQYFGPGTRLTVT.